This entry lists 4 T cell receptor beta chains sequenced from one sample in a study of blood T cell repertoires in COVID-19. Some clones are missing from TCRdb's copy, which holds only in-frame ones; the method was immunoSEQ multiplex PCR. The sample lists approximately 190,000 clones, 65% to 85% occurring once. Specimen: PBMCs or T cells enriched from blood (not recorded which). The receptor set was obtained from a woman aged 30 to 39 who had been exposed to COVID-19.

This rearrangement joins TRBV5-6 to TRBJ2-2, with D hard to call. CDR1 is SGHDT, CDR2 YYEEEE, per germline. Deletions cut 4 bases from V and 7 bases from J, with 5 bases between. The CDR3 is 11 amino acids. The CDR3 here is CASSLNGELFF. CDR3 DNA: TGTGCCAGCAGCCTAAACGGGGAGCTGTTTTTT.

The chain joins TRBV2 to TRBJ1-1; 7 bases are shared with TRBD1. The CDR3 runs 16 residues. Germline CDR1 and CDR2: SNHLY and FYNNEI. Trimming at V came to 8 bases and at J to 0 bases, leaving 12 bases not matched to a gene. This chain's CDR3 is CASGVDRVGVNTEAFF. DNA for the CDR3: TGTGCCAGCGGGGTCGACAGGGTGGGGGTGAACACTGAAGCTTTCTTT.

The chain joins TRBV5-1 to TRBJ2-3; 8 nucleotides agree with TRBD2. Germline CDR1 reads SGHRS; CDR2 reads YFSETQ. CDR3 size: 17 residues. V was pared by 0 bases and J by 0 bases, with 6 bases of the junction left unmatched. CDR3 residues: CASSLEFGGGSTDTQYF. The CDR3 DNA reads as TGCGCCAGCAGCTTGGAGTTTGGCGGGGGGAGCACAGATACGCAGTATTTT.

This chain joins TRBV15 and TRBJ1-3; a possible D gene is TRBD1 (6 bases). V was trimmed by 2 bases and J by 0 bases, leaving 8 bases between them. Per the germline V gene, CDR1 is LNHNV and CDR2 is YYDKDF (reference sequence). The CDR3 loop spans 15 amino acids. CDR3 protein: CATSRYRVSGNTIYF. DNA of the CDR3: TGTGCCACCAGCAGATACAGGGTCTCTGGAAACACCATATATTTT.